This paragraph reports one T cell receptor beta chain. The antigen remains unidentified. The sample comes from a study of T cell responses to AZD1222 COVID-19 vaccine. General study points: Spike-specific TCRs gained breadth and depth after people received two AZD1222 doses. Regions 160-218 and 743-854 dominated among vaccine-associated CD4 TCRs spanning spike. The sample set comprised mostly white British donors with more females, and clonal diversity was possibly underestimated. Reports say nearly half of spike-specific TCRs go after unmutated variant regions.

Assay: immunoSEQ multiplex PCR; the TCRdb copy retains only in-frame clones and omits some. The data hold around 160,000 clones, with around 88% observed a single time. This CDR3 region has 12 residues. The V gene's germline CDR1 is KGHSH and CDR2 LQKENI. Trimming removed 0 bases at V and 10 bases at J, with 9 bases between. The rearrangement uses TRBV18 and TRBJ1-1, with D hard to call. The sample in question was peripheral blood, obtained on day 0 of AZD1222 vaccination. This sequence originates from an adult in good health. The CDR3, as DNA: TGTGCCAGCTCACCACCGGCTGCGAGAGCTTTCTTT. Translating gives CASSPPAARAFF. The full variable domain, in which reference TRBV18 and TRBJ1-1 provide the parts outside the CDR3, is NAGVMQNPRHLVRRRGQEARLRCSPMKGHSHVYWYRQLPEEGLKFMVYLQKENIIDESGMPKERFSAEFPKEGPSILRIQQVVRGDSAAYFCASSPPAARAFFGQGTRLTVV.